Presented here are 22 T cell receptor beta chains from one specimen sequenced in a study of cytomegalovirus exposure and HLA in healthy donors. Here immunoSEQ multiplex PCR was the method, and the copy in TCRdb shows in-frame clones only, minus some. The repertoire holds fewer than 200,000 clones, with around 85% as singletons. Material: PBMCs. The receptors were sampled from a man aged 18 to 29 in good health and CMV-seropositive.

The chain is built from TRBV6-5 and TRBJ2-1; 8 nucleotides line up with TRBD2. Trimming removed 10 bases from V and 2 bases from J; junction bases left unmatched: 4. The CDR3 totals 13 residues. CDR1 is MNHEY and CDR2 is SVGAGI in the germline V gene. This CDR3 is CAITGGPYNEQFF. CDR3 DNA sequence: TGTGCCATCACGGGGGGGCCCTACAATGAGCAGTTCTTC.

This chain joins TRBV28 and TRBJ2-1; 12 nucleotides line up with TRBD2. The CDR3 runs to 16 residues. V dropped 4 bases and J dropped 9; count of bases not matched to a gene: 10. Germline CDR1 reads MDHEN; CDR2 reads SYDVKM. Here the CDR3 reads CASSSILAGGPVEQFF. The CDR3 bases are TGTGCCAGCAGTTCCATCCTAGCGGGAGGGCCGGTTGAGCAGTTCTTC.

The V gene is TRBV7-9, the J gene TRBJ1-1; TRBD1 aligns across 8 bases. This CDR3 has 13 amino acids. Germline values: CDR1 SEHNR, CDR2 FQNEAQ (reference sequence). V shed 7 bases and J 1 base; nucleotides not matched to a gene: 2. Here the CDR3 DNA reads TGTGCCAGCAACAGGGGGGCGAACACTGAAGCTTTCTTT. The encoded protein is CASNRGANTEAFF.

This clone was found once. V usage is TRBV7-9 and J usage is TRBJ2-5, with 10 bases that match TRBD2. Germline V gene data show CDR1 as SEHNR and CDR2 as FQNEAQ (reference sequence). This CDR3 spans 15 amino acids. Trimming cost V 3 bases and J 5 bases; bases outside gene matches: 6. CDR3 in DNA: TGTGCCAGCAGCTTCGAACTAGCGGGAAAGGAGACCCAGTACTTC. Its translation: CASSFELAGKETQYF.

The rearrangement links TRBV5-4 to TRBJ2-3; maybe TRBD2 (6 bases). The germline V gene has CDR1 SGHNT and CDR2 YYREEE (reference sequence). Trimming took off 5 bases at V and 11 bases at J, with 15 bases between the two ends. CDR3 size: 12 residues. The DNA for the CDR3 is TGTGCCAGCAGTCAGGAGGGTCCGGAGCAGTATTTT. Translating gives CASSQEGPEQYF. Supplemented by reference TRBV5-4 and TRBJ2-3, the full variable domain reads ETGVTQSPTHLIKTRGQQVTLRCSSQSGHNTVSWYQQALGQGPQFIFQYYREEENGRGNFPPRFSGLQFPNYSSELNVNALELDDSALYLCASSQEGPEQYFGPGTRLTVL.

This rearrangement joins TRBV2 to TRBJ2-4; D possibly corresponds to TRBD2 (5 bases). Per germline, CDR1 SNHLY and CDR2 FYNNEI. V lost 8 bases to trimming and J lost 5 bases, with 16 bases between them. The CDR3 is 14 residues long. The CDR3 reads CASQRDFGENIQYF. The CDR3 nucleotides read TGTGCCAGCCAACGGGATTTCGGGGAAAACATTCAGTACTTC.

The chain links TRBV7-9 to TRBJ1-2; D is ambiguous. CDR1 and CDR2 (germline): SEHNR, FQNEAQ (reference sequence). V lost 0 bases and J lost 4, with 12 bases in between. The CDR3 length is 15 residues. The CDR3 region is CASSLAPDDSYGYTF. CDR3 sequence (DNA): TGTGCCAGCAGCTTAGCGCCAGACGACTCCTATGGCTACACCTTC.

The chain recombines TRBV28 with TRBJ1-3; D unclear. The CDR3 length is 14 residues. V shed 0 bases and J shed 2 bases, with 5 bases lying between them. In germline, CDR1 is MDHEN, CDR2 SYDVKM. CDR3 coding DNA: TGTGCCAGCAGTTTATGGGGAGCTGGAAACACCATATATTTT. Translation gives CASSLWGAGNTIYF.

The chain is built from TRBV12-5 and TRBJ2-7; D may be TRBD2 (6 bases). The CDR3 length is 17 residues. The germline CDR1 and CDR2 sequences are LGHNT and FRNRAP. With 4 bases removed from V and 1 base from J, the gap between germline ends came to 20 bases. The CDR3 sequence: CASGSTSLGGTSYEQYF. DNA for the CDR3: TGTGCTAGTGGTTCCACCTCCCTCGGGGGTACTTCCTACGAGCAGTACTTC. The variable domain in full, completed from reference TRBV12-5 and TRBJ2-7, reads DARVTQTPRHKVTEMGQEVTMRCQPILGHNTVFWYRQTMMQGLELLAYFRNRAPLDDSGMPKDRFSAEMPDATLATLKIQPSEPRDSAVYFCASGSTSLGGTSYEQYFGPGTRLTVT.

This CDR3 is CASSDGQGGGYEQYF. The CDR3 nucleotides are TGTGCCAGCAGTGACGGACAGGGAGGAGGCTACGAGCAGTACTTC. The chain couples TRBV2 to TRBJ2-7, with TRBD1 matching 8 bases. Germline V lookup: CDR1 SNHLY, CDR2 FYNNEI. The J segment lost 3 bases and the V segment lost 3 bases, leaving 7 bases of the junction unmatched. The CDR3 consists of 15 residues.

The V call is TRBV11-3, the J call TRBJ2-7; 14 nucleotides align to TRBD2. The CDR3 extends over 18 amino acids. Germline values: CDR1 SGHNT, CDR2 YENEEA. V lost 4 bases and J lost 0; bases outside the gene matches: 8. The CDR3 DNA sequence: TGTGCCAGCAGCTCCGTCGGACTAGCGGGGGGTATCTCCTACGAGCAGTACTTC. It specifies CASSSVGLAGGISYEQYF.

J is TRBJ1-1 and V is TRBV7-3; no reliable D call. V was cut by 0 bases and J by 0 bases, with 8 bases left in between. The CDR3 has 15 residues. The germline gives CDR1 SGHTA, CDR2 FQGTGA. The CDR3, as DNA: TGTGCCAGCAGCTTAACGGAGGTTTTGAACACTGAAGCTTTCTTT. Its translation: CASSLTEVLNTEAFF. The variable domain in full, with the rest retrieved from reference TRBV7-3 and TRBJ1-1, is GAGVSQTPSNKVTEKGKYVELRCDPISGHTALYWYRQSLGQGPEFLIYFQGTGAADDSGLPNDRFFAVRPEGSVSTLKIQRTERGDSAVYLCASSLTEVLNTEAFFGQGTRLTVV.

The J gene is TRBJ1-2, the V gene TRBV6-1; D is ambiguous. Germline CDR1 and CDR2: MNHNS and SASEGT. V lost 2 bases and J 7 bases, leaving 17 bases between the germline ends. This CDR3 region has 15 residues. The CDR3 coding sequence is TGTGCCAGCAGTGAACGGCCCGGGAAGTCTCGTGGCTACACCTTC. Translation gives CASSERPGKSRGYTF.

This clone was seen more than once but under ten times. The same CDR3 is also encoded by other DNA sequences in this sample. The CDR3 loop is CASSVAGGSYNEQFF. The CDR3 DNA reads as TGTGCCAGCAGTGTAGCGGGGGGCTCCTACAATGAGCAGTTCTTC. The chain employs TRBV6-4 and TRBJ2-1; 10 bases map to TRBD2. Germline loops: CDR1 MRHNA, CDR2 SNTAGT. The CDR3 totals 15 residues. The junction had 0 bases not matched to a gene; V was cut back by 4 bases and J by 0 bases.

V and J are TRBV28 and TRBJ1-1; perhaps TRBD1 as D (6 bases). The ends were cut back, 5 bases at V and 4 bases at J, with 17 bases in the middle. The CDR3 has 15 residues. The germline V gene has CDR1 MDHEN and CDR2 SYDVKM. The CDR3 region has the DNA TGTGCCAGCAGTCCCCCCCAGGGAGGGGGCACTGAAGCTTTCTTT. Its translation is CASSPPQGGGTEAFF.

The chain uses TRBV5-1 and TRBJ1-4; a weak D match, TRBD1 (5 bases). Germline V CDR1 and CDR2: SGHRS, YFSETQ. Between the trimmed V and J ends, which lost 4 bases and 2 bases, there was a span of 12 bases. The CDR3 spans 15 residues. CDR3 loop: CASSMPGRTNEKLFF. As DNA, the CDR3 is TGCGCCAGCAGCATGCCAGGGCGGACTAATGAAAAACTGTTTTTT.

The chain carries TRBV5-1 and TRBJ1-2; no reliable D call. Germline CDR1 and CDR2: SGHRS and YFSETQ. The length of the CDR3 is 13 residues. Trimming cost V 5 bases and J 3 bases, with 11 bases left between them. The CDR3 DNA follows: TGCGCCAGCAGAACTGGGCAGGACTATGGCTACACCTTC. It translates to CASRTGQDYGYTF.

The chain has TRBV19 and TRBJ1-5; TRBD1 aligns across 7 bases. There are 16 residues in the CDR3. Trimming at V came to 4 bases and at J to 7 bases, leaving 13 bases not matched to a gene. Germline-derived CDR1 and CDR2 are LNHDA and SQIVND (reference sequence). CDR3 amino acids: CASSRTSTGNEQPQHF. CDR3 in DNA: TGTGCCAGTAGTAGAACCTCGACAGGGAACGAGCAGCCCCAGCATTTT. The full variable domain, its missing parts supplied by reference TRBV19 and TRBJ1-5, is DGGITQSPKYLFRKEGQNVTLSCEQNLNHDAMYWYRQDPGQGLRLIYYSQIVNDFQKGDIAEGYSVSREKKESFPLTVTSAQKNPTAFYLCASSRTSTGNEQPQHFGDGTRLSIL.

The chain joins TRBV5-1 to TRBJ1-2, with 7 bases that match TRBD1. Losses at the gene ends were 1 base for V and 8 bases for J; bases not matched to a gene: 8. CDR3 length: 14 amino acids. Germline V gene lookup returns CDR1 SGHRS and CDR2 YFSETQ. CDR3 region: CASSLTTGEEGYTF. The CDR3 nucleotides are TGCGCCAGCAGCTTGACTACAGGGGAGGAAGGCTACACCTTC.

The chain couples TRBV28 to TRBJ2-5; weak D call: TRBD2 (5 bases). From germline, CDR1 is MDHEN and CDR2 SYDVKM. V was cut by 6 bases and J by 0 bases, with 17 bases left in between. The length of the CDR3 is 16 residues. In DNA, the CDR3 is TGTGCCAGCAGCCCTGGGGTAGCGACGTACCAAGAGACCCAGTACTTC. Protein product: CASSPGVATYQETQYF.

The chain uses TRBV28 and TRBJ1-2, with a tentative D call TRBD1 (6 bases). V was trimmed by 6 bases and J by 4 bases, leaving 15 bases between them. The CDR3 runs 14 residues. Germline V gene sequence: CDR1 MDHEN, CDR2 SYDVKM. Written as DNA, the CDR3 is TGTGCCAGCAGCCCGCTAGGGGGAATCTATGGCTACACCTTC. Translating gives CASSPLGGIYGYTF.

This clone came up once. The chain couples TRBV7-9 to TRBJ2-1, with D unresolved. Trimming shortened V by 2 bases and J by 8 bases, and 13 bases separated the two germline ends. Germline CDR1 SEHNR, CDR2 FQNEAQ (reference sequence). CDR3 size: 14 residues. CDR3 protein: CASSLTVYPHEQFF. CDR3 DNA sequence: TGTGCCAGCAGCTTAACCGTCTATCCGCATGAGCAGTTCTTC. Looking up the rest from reference TRBV7-9 and TRBJ2-1 gives the full variable domain: DTGVSQNPRHKITKRGQNVTFRCDPISEHNRLYWYRQTLGQGPEFLTYFQNEAQLEKSRLLSDRFSAERPKGSFSTLEIQRTEQGDSAMYLCASSLTVYPHEQFFGPGTRLTVL.